The source of this TCR beta chain is a study of CD8 T cells in ankylosing spondylitis. By quantitative 5'-RACE with molecular barcodes, the TCR beta libraries were made. Each CDR3 protein is one row after TCRdb ran MiXCR on the 5' RACE reads. Of about 540,000 distinct CDR3 sequences listed, about 13% are singletons. As regards this clonotype: Its antigen is not identified.

Overall study results and limits: A TCR beta motif of fewer than 10 highly homologous variants seemed to mark ankylosing spondylitis blood.

This CDR3 has 15 amino acids. Germline loops: CDR1 DFQATT, CDR2 SNEGSKA (reference sequence). With 0 bases removed from V and 0 bases from J, the gap between germline ends came to 10 bases. Sequenced: blood, either unsorted or a sorted T cell fraction (not recorded which). The receptor's source is a male donor with ankylosing spondylitis. The chain uses TRBV20-1 and TRBJ2-3, with D unresolved. The CDR3 sequence: CSARDLEASTDTQYF. In nucleotides, the CDR3 is TGCAGTGCTAGAGATCTTGAGGCCAGCACAGATACGCAGTATTTT.